This T cell receptor beta chain was captured by sequencing in a study of blood T cells in healthy people across ages. For the second PCR, which ran for 7 to 11 cycles, a sample-barcoded 5' primer and a J-beta primer mix were used. Using its own MiXCR run on the 5' RACE reads, TCRdb lists one record per CDR3 protein. The sample records about 580,000 distinct CDR3 sequences, under 55% being singletons. The study's findings and limits: In older individuals, TCR beta diversity per million T cells was lower, falling roughly linearly with age.

Points on this clonotype: Antigen specificity is unknown. One junction end disagrees with the germline gene, perhaps due to a read error.

The CDR3 is 14 residues long. CDR1 MDHEN and CDR2 SYDVKM come from the germline V gene. Approximately 10 milliliters of peripheral blood were drawn from each donor into EDTA-treated tubes. Extractions gave at least 5 micrograms of total RNA per sample. The sequenced sample consisted of blood. J is TRBJ1-5 and V is TRBV28; D is unclear. This receptor was obtained from a man older than 75 in good health. As DNA, the CDR3 is TGTGCCAGCAGTTTATCAGGAGGTCATCAGCCCCGGCATTTT. Its translation: CASSLSGGHQPRHF.